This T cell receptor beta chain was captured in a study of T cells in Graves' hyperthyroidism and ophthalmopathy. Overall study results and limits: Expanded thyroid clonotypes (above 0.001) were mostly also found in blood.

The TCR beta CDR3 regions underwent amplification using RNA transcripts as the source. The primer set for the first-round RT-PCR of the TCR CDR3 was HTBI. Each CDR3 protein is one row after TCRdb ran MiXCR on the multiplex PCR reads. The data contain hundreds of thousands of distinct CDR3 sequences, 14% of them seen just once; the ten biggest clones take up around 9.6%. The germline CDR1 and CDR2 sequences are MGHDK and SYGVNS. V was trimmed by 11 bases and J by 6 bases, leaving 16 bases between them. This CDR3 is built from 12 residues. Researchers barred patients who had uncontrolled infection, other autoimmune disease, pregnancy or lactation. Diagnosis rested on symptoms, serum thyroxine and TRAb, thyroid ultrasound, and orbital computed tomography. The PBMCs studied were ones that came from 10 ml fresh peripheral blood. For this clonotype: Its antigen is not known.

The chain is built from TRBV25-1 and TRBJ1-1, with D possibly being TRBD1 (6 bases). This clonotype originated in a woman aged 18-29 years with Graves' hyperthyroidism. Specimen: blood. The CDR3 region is CAYRGEGAEAFF. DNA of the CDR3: TGTGCCTATAGGGGGGAAGGCGCTGAAGCTTTCTTT. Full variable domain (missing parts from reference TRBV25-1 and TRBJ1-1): EADIYQTPRYLVIGTGKKITLECSQTMGHDKMYWYQQDPGMELHLIHYSYGVNSTEKGDLSSESTVSRIRTEHFPLTLESARPSHTSQYLCAYRGEGAEAFFGQGTRLTVV.